Presented here are 17 T cell receptor beta chains from one specimen sequenced in a study of blood T cell repertoires in COVID-19. The assay was immunoSEQ multiplex PCR, and TCRdb's table has in-frame clones only and misses some. The data hold roughly 520,000 clones, with approximately 87% observed a single time. Sequenced: PBMCs or T cells enriched from blood (not recorded which). The receptors derive from a woman aged 40 to 55 who had recovered from COVID-19.

The chain employs TRBV29-1 and TRBJ2-5; TRBD2 matches 9 bases. With V trimmed by 2 bases and J by 5 bases, 15 bases remained unmatched. This CDR3 region has 17 residues. Germline assignment: CDR1 SQVTM and CDR2 ANQGSEA. This CDR3 reads CSVEWSFLAGEGETQYF. The DNA for the CDR3 is TGCAGCGTTGAATGGAGCTTCTTAGCGGGAGAGGGGGAGACCCAGTACTTC.

The rearrangement joins TRBV6-2 or TRBV6-3 to TRBJ2-5; TRBD2 agrees at 8 bases. The CDR3 spans 16 residues. Unmatched junction bases numbered 8, after V lost 5 bases and J lost 0 bases. Germline CDR1 reads MNHEY; CDR2 reads SVGEGT. The CDR3 DNA follows: TGTGCCAGCAGTACTACTAGCGGTCTGTACCAAGAGACCCAGTACTTC. Its protein is CASSTTSGLYQETQYF.

This clone was picked up a small number of times. This chain links TRBV4-1 with TRBJ2-1; perhaps TRBD2 as D (5 bases). CDR3 length: 14 amino acids. Looked up from germline, CDR1 is MGHRA and CDR2 is YSYEKL. Trimming took 1 base from V and 6 from J, leaving 10 bases between them. DNA of the CDR3: TGCGCCAGCAGCCAAGCTGAGGGTCCCAATGAGCAGTTCTTC. Protein product: CASSQAEGPNEQFF.

There are a few counts of this clone. V and J are TRBV24-1 and TRBJ1-3, with 7 bases lining up with TRBD1. V lost 12 bases to trimming and J lost 0 bases; unmatched junction nucleotides: 16. From germline, CDR1 is KGHDR and CDR2 SFDVKD. The CDR3 runs to 17 residues. The CDR3 spells CAAKPRGPNPSGNTIYF. The CDR3 bases are TGTGCCGCAAAACCTAGGGGGCCTAACCCCTCTGGAAACACCATATATTTT.

The rearrangement uses TRBV6-5 and TRBJ2-7, with TRBD2 identical over 9 bases. CDR3 size: 16 residues. Germline loops: CDR1 MNHEY, CDR2 SVGAGI. Trimming took 2 bases from V and 0 from J; bases not matched to a gene: 5. The CDR3 coding sequence is TGTGCCAGCAGTTACGGACTAGCGACCAACTCCTACGAGCAGTACTTC. Amino acids: CASSYGLATNSYEQYF.

This chain links TRBV18 with TRBJ1-4; 7 bases are shared with TRBD1. The junction had 9 bases not matched to a gene; V was cut back by 2 bases and J by 0 bases. This CDR3 region has 18 residues. Germline V gene sequence: CDR1 KGHSH, CDR2 LQKENI. The DNA for the CDR3 is TGTGCCAGCTCACCATCGGGGGGGACAGCTGCAACTAATGAAAAACTGTTTTTT. Residues: CASSPSGGTAATNEKLFF.

This rearrangement joins TRBV19 to TRBJ2-7, with D tentatively TRBD1 (5 bases). With 4 bases removed from V and 1 base from J, the gap between germline ends came to 17 bases. Germline V gives CDR1 LNHDA, CDR2 SQIVND (reference sequence). The CDR3 contains 16 residues. The CDR3 DNA reads TGTGCCAGTAGTAGATCCCCAGGGCAGGGTTCCTACGAGCAGTACTTC. Translation gives CASSRSPGQGSYEQYF.

The genes are TRBV5-3 and TRBJ2-5; D is perhaps TRBD2 (6 bases). TRBV5-3 is filed as an ORF, its function uncertain. V dropped 4 bases and J dropped 1 base, with 14 bases sitting between them. The CDR3 extends over 15 amino acids. For the CDR3, the DNA is TGTGCCAGAAGCCAACCTCTAGCGAGCCAAGAGACCCAGTACTTC. Translated, it gives CARSQPLASQETQYF.

This clone was observed a single time. This chain connects TRBV30 to TRBJ2-7, with D maybe TRBD2 (7 bases). CDR1 GTSNPN and CDR2 SVGIG come from the germline V gene (reference sequence). Trimming took off 2 bases at V and 0 bases at J, with 11 bases between the two ends. CDR3 length equals 14 residues. CDR3 protein: CAWSRGAPSYEQYF. The CDR3 nucleotides are TGTGCCTGGAGTCGGGGGGCTCCCTCCTACGAGCAGTACTTC. Variable domain in full (rest from reference TRBV30 and TRBJ2-7): SQTIHQWPATLVQPVGSPLSLECTVEGTSNPNLYWYRQAAGRGLQLLFYSVGIGQISSEVPQNLSASRPQDRQFILSSKKLLLSDSGFYLCAWSRGAPSYEQYFGPGTRLTVT.

Only a few counts were recorded for this clone. This chain links TRBV7-6 with TRBJ1-5, with D possibly TRBD1 on 5 matching bases. The V end lost 5 bases, the J end lost 6 bases, and 32 bases lay between the germline ends. The CDR3 runs to 20 residues. Germline CDR1 and CDR2: SGHVS and FNYEAQ. As DNA, the CDR3 is TGTGCCAGCAGCCCCCAGAGGGGAAGGGGCGGGGTAGTTGGGATTCAGCCCCAGCATTTT. This translates into CASSPQRGRGGVVGIQPQHF.

The chain recombines TRBV9 with TRBJ1-4; perhaps TRBD1 as D (6 bases). V lost 0 bases to trimming and J lost 7 bases, with 13 bases between them. This CDR3 region has 15 residues. Germline CDR1 reads SGDLS; CDR2 reads YYNGEE. The CDR3 DNA sequence: TGTGCCAGCAGCGTAGCTGCAGGGGTAGGTGAAAAACTGTTTTTT. It translates to CASSVAAGVGEKLFF.

This clone was counted between two and nine times. The rearrangement links TRBV18 to TRBJ1-4; 8 bases align to TRBD1. V dropped 8 bases and J dropped 0; count of bases not matched to a gene: 11. The CDR3 runs 17 residues. CDR1 and CDR2 from the germline V gene are KGHSH and LQKENI. CDR3 sequence (DNA): TGTGCCAGCAGTCGACGACAGGGGACCGCAACTAATGAAAAACTGTTTTTT. This translates into CASSRRQGTATNEKLFF.

The gene calls are TRBV29-1 and TRBJ1-5; a weak D match, TRBD1 (5 bases). This CDR3 has 13 residues. V shed 6 bases and J shed 5 bases, with 14 bases lying between them. Germline values: CDR1 SQVTM, CDR2 ANQGSEA. CDR3 sequence reads: CSVGTSRDQPQHF. For the CDR3, the DNA is TGCAGCGTGGGGACTAGCAGGGATCAGCCCCAGCATTTT.

The V call is TRBV18, the J call TRBJ2-1; 8 nucleotides line up with TRBD1. V lost 6 bases, J lost 2 bases, and 9 bases stayed unmatched. The CDR3 contains 16 residues. Germline V lookup: CDR1 KGHSH, CDR2 LQKENI. The CDR3 DNA follows: TGTGCCAGCTCGACCGGTGCGGACAGGGCCTACAATGAGCAGTTCTTC. It yields the protein CASSTGADRAYNEQFF.

CDR3 sequence: CASSLRVSYTEAFF. The CDR3 region has the DNA TGTGCCAGCAGCTTGCGGGTGTCGTACACTGAAGCTTTCTTT. The chain has TRBV7-9 and TRBJ1-1; no firm D call. V was trimmed by 3 bases and J by 3 bases, leaving 11 bases between them. CDR1 and CDR2 (germline): SEHNR, FQNEAQ (reference sequence). The CDR3 covers 14 residues. The full variable domain, its missing parts supplied by reference TRBV7-9 and TRBJ1-1, is DTGVSQNPRHKITKRGQNVTFRCDPISEHNRLYWYRQTLGQGPEFLTYFQNEAQLEKSRLLSDRFSAERPKGSFSTLEIQRTEQGDSAMYLCASSLRVSYTEAFFGQGTRLTVV.

This clone has a handful of counts. This chain joins TRBV10-1 and TRBJ2-4; 14 bases are shared with TRBD2. The CDR3 sequence is 18 residues long. Germline-derived CDR1 and CDR2 are WNHNN and SYGVQD (reference sequence). V gave up 0 bases and J gave up 0 bases; unmatched junction bases: 1. CDR3 in amino acids: CASSESGLAGVAKNIQYF. The CDR3 nucleotides read TGCGCCAGCAGTGAGTCGGGACTAGCGGGAGTAGCCAAAAACATTCAGTACTTC.

The genes are TRBV7-9 and TRBJ2-2; D possibly corresponds to TRBD2 (5 bases). Germline V gives CDR1 SEHNR, CDR2 FQNEAQ (reference sequence). The CDR3 is 15 residues long. V was cut by 4 bases and J by 7 bases, with 16 bases left in between. The CDR3 loop reads CASSSLVGVVGELFF. DNA for the CDR3: TGTGCCAGCAGCTCTTTGGTGGGAGTGGTCGGGGAGCTGTTTTTT.